This T cell receptor (beta chain) emerged from a study of blood T cell repertoires in COVID-19. Sequencing was performed with immunoSEQ multiplex PCR; in TCRdb, only in-frame clones are kept and a portion is missing. Among 110,000 or so clones listed, 85% were seen once. Sample: peripheral blood. This TCR was recovered from a human donor in a cohort sampled during active COVID-19.

This CDR3 is CASTPLASVNTEAFF. The CDR3 DNA sequence: TGTGCCAGCACCCCCCTAGCGTCAGTGAACACTGAAGCTTTCTTT. The J gene is TRBJ1-1, the V gene TRBV6-5, with unresolved D. The CDR3 has 15 amino acids. The V end lost 7 bases, the J end lost 0 bases, and 15 bases lay between the germline ends. Per germline, CDR1 MNHEY and CDR2 SVGAGI.